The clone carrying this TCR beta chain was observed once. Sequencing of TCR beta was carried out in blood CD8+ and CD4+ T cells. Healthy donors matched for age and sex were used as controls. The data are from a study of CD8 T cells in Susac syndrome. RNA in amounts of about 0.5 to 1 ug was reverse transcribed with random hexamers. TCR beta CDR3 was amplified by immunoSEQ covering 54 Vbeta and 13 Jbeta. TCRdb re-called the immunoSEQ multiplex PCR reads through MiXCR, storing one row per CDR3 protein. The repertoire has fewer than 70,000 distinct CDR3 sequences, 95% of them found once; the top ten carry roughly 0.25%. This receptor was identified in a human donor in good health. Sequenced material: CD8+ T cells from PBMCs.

For the CDR3, the DNA is TGTGCCAGCAGTTTGGGGCTCAATCAGCCCCAGCATTTT. It encodes CASSLGLNQPQHF. This chain links TRBV27 with TRBJ1-5; tentatively, D is TRBD1 (5 bases). Trimming removed 3 bases at V and 3 bases at J, with 6 bases between. The CDR3 is 13 amino acids. Germline CDR1 and CDR2: MNHEY and SMNVEV (reference sequence).